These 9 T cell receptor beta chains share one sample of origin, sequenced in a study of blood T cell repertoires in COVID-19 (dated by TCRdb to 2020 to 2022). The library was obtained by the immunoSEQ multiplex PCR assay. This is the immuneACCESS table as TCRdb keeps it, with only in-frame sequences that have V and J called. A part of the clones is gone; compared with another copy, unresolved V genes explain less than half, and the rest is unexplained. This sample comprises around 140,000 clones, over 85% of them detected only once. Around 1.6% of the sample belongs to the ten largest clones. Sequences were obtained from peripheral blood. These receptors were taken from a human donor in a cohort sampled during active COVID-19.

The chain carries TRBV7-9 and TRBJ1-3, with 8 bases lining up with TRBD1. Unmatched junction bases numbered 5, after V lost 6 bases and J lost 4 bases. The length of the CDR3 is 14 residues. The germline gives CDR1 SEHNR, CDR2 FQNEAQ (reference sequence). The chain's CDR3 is CASRTTGGGNTIYF. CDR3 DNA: TGTGCCAGCAGAACTACAGGGGGAGGAAACACCATATATTTT.

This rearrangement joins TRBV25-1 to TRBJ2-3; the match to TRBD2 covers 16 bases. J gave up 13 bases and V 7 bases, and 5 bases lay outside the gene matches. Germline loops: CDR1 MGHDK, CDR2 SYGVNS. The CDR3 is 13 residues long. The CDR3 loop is CASTGTSGGAEYF. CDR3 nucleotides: TGTGCCAGCACCGGGACTAGCGGGGGGGCCGAGTATTTT.

The CDR3: CASSQGTAGGEETQYF. In DNA, the CDR3 is TGTGCCAGCAGCCAAGGAACAGCGGGAGGGGAAGAGACCCAGTACTTC. V is TRBV4-2 and J is TRBJ2-5, with TRBD2 matching over 10 bases. The junction had 5 bases not matched to a gene; V was cut back by 1 base and J by 3 bases. This CDR3 comprises 16 residues. The germline gives CDR1 LGHNA, CDR2 YNFKEQ.

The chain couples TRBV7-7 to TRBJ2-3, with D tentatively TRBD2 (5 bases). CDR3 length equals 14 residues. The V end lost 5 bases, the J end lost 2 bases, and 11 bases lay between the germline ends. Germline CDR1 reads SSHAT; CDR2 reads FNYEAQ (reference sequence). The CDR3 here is CASSHSAATDTQYF. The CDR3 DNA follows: TGTGCCAGCAGCCATTCAGCGGCCACAGATACGCAGTATTTT.

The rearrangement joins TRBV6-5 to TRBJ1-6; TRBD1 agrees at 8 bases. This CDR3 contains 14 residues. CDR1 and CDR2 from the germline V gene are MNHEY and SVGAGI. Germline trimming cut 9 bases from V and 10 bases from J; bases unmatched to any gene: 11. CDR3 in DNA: TGTGCCAGTAAACAGGGACAGGCCGGCTCACCCCTCCACTTT. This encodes CASKQGQAGSPLHF.

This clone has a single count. This chain's CDR3 is CASSVGAGGNYEQYF. CDR3 nucleotides: TGTGCCAGCAGCGTAGGGGCGGGGGGAAATTACGAGCAGTACTTC. V is TRBV9 and J is TRBJ2-7; TRBD2 aligns across 8 bases. Germline V gene data show CDR1 as SGDLS and CDR2 as YYNGEE. Trimming at V came to 0 bases and at J to 4 bases, leaving 6 bases not matched to a gene. The CDR3 is 15 amino acids. The entire variable domain, with the rest obtained from reference TRBV9 and TRBJ2-7, is as follows: DSGVTQTPKHLITATGQRVTLRCSPRSGDLSVYWYQQSLDQGLQFLIQYYNGEERAKGNILERFSAQQFPDLHSELNLSSLELGDSALYFCASSVGAGGNYEQYFGPGTRLTVT.

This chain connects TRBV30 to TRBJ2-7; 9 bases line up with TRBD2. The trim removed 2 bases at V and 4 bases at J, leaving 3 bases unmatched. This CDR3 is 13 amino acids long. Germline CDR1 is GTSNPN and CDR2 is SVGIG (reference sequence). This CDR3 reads CAWSRGGDYEQYF. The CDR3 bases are TGTGCCTGGAGTCGCGGGGGGGATTACGAGCAGTACTTC.

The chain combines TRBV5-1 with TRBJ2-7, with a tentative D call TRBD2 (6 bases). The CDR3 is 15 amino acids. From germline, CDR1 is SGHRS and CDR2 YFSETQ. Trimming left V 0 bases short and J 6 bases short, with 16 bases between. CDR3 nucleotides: TGCGCCAGCAGCTTGGGGCAGGGAGGTATATTCGAGCAGTACTTC. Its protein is CASSLGQGGIFEQYF.

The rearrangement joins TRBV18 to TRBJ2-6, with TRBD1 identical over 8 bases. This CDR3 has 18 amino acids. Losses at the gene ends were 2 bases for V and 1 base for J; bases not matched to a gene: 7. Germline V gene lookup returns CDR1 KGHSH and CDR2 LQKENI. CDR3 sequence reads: CASSPEDRVRSGANVLTF. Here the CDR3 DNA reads TGTGCCAGCTCACCAGAGGACAGGGTGCGGTCTGGGGCCAACGTCCTGACTTTC.